The present T cell receptor beta chain was sequenced within a study of blood T cell repertoires in COVID-19. Only in-frame clones appear in the TCRdb table, and some are missing; sequencing was by immunoSEQ multiplex PCR. The sample contains around 140,000 clones, 70% to 90% of which appear only once. Germline V gene lookup returns CDR1 SGDLS and CDR2 YYNGEE. Trimming at V came to 4 bases and at J to 9 bases, leaving 8 bases not matched to a gene. This CDR3 spans 15 amino acids. The clonotype comes from a human donor in a cohort sampled during active COVID-19. Material for sequencing was peripheral blood. J is TRBJ2-1 and V is TRBV9; the match to TRBD2 covers 12 bases. In DNA, the CDR3 is TGTGCCAGCAGCTCCCTAGCGGGGGGGAAAGGTGAGCAGTTCTTC. Encoded protein: CASSSLAGGKGEQFF.